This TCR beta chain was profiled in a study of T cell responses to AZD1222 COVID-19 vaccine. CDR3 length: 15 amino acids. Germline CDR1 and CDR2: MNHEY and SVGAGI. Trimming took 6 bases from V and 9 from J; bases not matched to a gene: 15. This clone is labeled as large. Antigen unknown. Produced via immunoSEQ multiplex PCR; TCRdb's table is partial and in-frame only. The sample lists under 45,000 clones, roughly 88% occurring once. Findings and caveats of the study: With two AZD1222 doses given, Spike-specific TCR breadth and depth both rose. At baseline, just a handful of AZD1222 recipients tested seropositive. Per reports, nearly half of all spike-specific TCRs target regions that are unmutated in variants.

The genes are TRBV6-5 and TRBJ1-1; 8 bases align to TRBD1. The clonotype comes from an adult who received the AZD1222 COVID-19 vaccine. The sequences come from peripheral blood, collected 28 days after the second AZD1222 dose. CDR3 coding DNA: TGTGCCAGCAGAGGCCACCGTTTCAGGGGGCGGAAAGCTTTCTTT. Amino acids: CASRGHRFRGRKAFF.